This T cell receptor (beta chain) was captured in a study of radiation and T cells in renal cell carcinoma. Points from the study as a whole: Baseline intratumoral clonotype presence is unknown without pretreatment biopsies.

Worth noting for this clone: As yet, its antigen is unknown.

The time point is: blood 2 weeks post-SBRT. As to treatment: 15 Gy SBRT to primary tumor, nephrectomy 4 weeks later. Here immunoSEQ multiplex PCR was the method, and the copy in TCRdb shows in-frame clones only, minus some. The sample lists some 80,000 clones; 80% to 90% were seen once. The source material was blood, sampled from a patient whose treatment included radiotherapy and nephrectomy. This clonotype was obtained from a woman in her fifties or sixties with renal cell carcinoma.

CDR3 residues: CASSEHRLDVGANVLTF. The CDR3 region has the DNA TGCGCCAGCAGTGAGCATCGACTAGATGTTGGGGCCAACGTCCTGACTTTC. This rearrangement joins TRBV10-1 to TRBJ2-6; D perhaps matches TRBD2 (6 bases). Trimming stripped 2 bases from V and 3 bases from J, with 14 bases between. This CDR3 contains 17 residues. CDR1 WNHNN and CDR2 SYGVQD come from the germline V gene (reference sequence).